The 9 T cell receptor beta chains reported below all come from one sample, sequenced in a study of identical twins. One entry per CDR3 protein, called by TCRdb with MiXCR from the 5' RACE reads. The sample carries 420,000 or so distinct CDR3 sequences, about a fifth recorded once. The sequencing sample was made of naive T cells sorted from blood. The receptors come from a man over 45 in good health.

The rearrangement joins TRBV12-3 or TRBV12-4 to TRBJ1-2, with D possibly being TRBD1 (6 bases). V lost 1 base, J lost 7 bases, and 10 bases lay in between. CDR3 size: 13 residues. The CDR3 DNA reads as TGTGCCAGCAGTTTAGTAACAGGGAGTGGCTACACCTTC. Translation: CASSLVTGSGYTF.

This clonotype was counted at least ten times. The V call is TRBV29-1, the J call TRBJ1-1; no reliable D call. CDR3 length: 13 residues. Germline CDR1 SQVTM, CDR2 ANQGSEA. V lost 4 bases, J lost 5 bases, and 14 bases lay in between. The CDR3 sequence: CSVVRAWGTEAFF. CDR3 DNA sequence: TGCAGCGTTGTACGCGCCTGGGGAACTGAAGCTTTCTTT.

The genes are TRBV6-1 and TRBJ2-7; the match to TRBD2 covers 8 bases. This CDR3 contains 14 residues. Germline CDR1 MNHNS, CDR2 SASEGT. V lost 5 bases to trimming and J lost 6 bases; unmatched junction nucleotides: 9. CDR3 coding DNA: TGTGCCAGCAGTCCACAAATCGCGGGAGGCGAGCAGTACTTC. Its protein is CASSPQIAGGEQYF.

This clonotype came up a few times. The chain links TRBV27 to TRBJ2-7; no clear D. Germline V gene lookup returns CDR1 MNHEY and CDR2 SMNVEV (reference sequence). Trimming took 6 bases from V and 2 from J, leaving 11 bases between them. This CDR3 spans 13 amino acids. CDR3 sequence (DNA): TGTGCCAGCAGCCAGCCGGGTCCCTACGAGCAGTACTTC. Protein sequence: CASSQPGPYEQYF.

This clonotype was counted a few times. The CDR3 nucleotides are TGTGCCAGCAGTTTTTACCCTTGGGGCGACACCGGGGAGCTGTTTTTT. This translates into CASSFYPWGDTGELFF. This chain uses TRBV12-3 or TRBV12-4 with TRBJ2-2; a weak D match, TRBD1 (5 bases). CDR3 length equals 16 residues. V was trimmed by 3 bases and J by 3 bases, leaving 14 bases between them.

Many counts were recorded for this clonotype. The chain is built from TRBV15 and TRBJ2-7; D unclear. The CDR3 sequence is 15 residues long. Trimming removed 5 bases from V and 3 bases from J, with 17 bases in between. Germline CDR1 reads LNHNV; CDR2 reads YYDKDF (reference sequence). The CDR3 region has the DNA TGTGCCACCAGCGCTTTTCTCCCTTCCGACTACGAGCAGTACTTC. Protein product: CATSAFLPSDYEQYF. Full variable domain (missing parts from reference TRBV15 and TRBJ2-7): DAMVIQNPRYQVTQFGKPVTLSCSQTLNHNVMYWYQQKSSQAPKLLFHYYDKDFNNEADTPDNFQSRRPNTSFCFLDIRSPGLGDTAMYLCATSAFLPSDYEQYFGPGTRLTVT.

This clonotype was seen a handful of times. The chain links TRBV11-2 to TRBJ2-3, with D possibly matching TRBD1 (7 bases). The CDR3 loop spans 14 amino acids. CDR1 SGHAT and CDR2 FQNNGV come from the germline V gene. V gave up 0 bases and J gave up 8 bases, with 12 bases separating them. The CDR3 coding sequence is TGTGCCAGCAGCTTAGAGACAGGGAGGTCTACGCAGTATTTT. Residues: CASSLETGRSTQYF.

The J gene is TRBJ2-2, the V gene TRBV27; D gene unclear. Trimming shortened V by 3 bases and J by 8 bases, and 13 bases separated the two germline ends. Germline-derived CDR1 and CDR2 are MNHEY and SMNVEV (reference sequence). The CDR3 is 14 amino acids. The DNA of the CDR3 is TGTGCCAGCAGTTTTCAGACGCTTGGGGGGGAGCTGTTTTTT. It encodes CASSFQTLGGELFF.

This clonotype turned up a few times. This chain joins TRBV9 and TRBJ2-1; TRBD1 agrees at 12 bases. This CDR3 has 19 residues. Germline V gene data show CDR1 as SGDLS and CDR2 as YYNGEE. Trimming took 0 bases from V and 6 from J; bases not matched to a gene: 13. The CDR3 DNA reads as TGTGCCAGCAGCGTAGGCCCCGGGACAGGGGGCACATACCCCAATGAGCAGTTCTTC. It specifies CASSVGPGTGGTYPNEQFF.